This section outlines one TCR beta chain sequence together with its context. Germline CDR1 and CDR2: SGHTA and FQGNSA. The CDR3 loop spans 17 amino acids. V trimming: 5 bases; J trimming: 2 bases; junction bases outside the gene matches: 6. This entry is derived from a study of blood T cell repertoires in COVID-19. In the authors' workflow: From reference gene primer amplification, estimates of nucleated cell counts were derived. Sequencing was performed with immunoSEQ multiplex PCR; in TCRdb, only in-frame clones are kept and a portion is missing. For V, J and clone size, that table is used; D and trimming come from the DNA. The top ten clones hold 1.4% to 1.5% of a sample with over 250,000 clones, 70% to 85% of them seen once.

What was sequenced was peripheral blood. This TCR was sampled from a human donor with COVID-19, enrolled during active disease. The donor label of this sample is uncertain. J is TRBJ1-6 and V is TRBV7-2; 10 nucleotides match TRBD1. The CDR3 sequence: CASSPSGQGTYNSPLHF. CDR3 bases: TGTGCCAGCAGCCCTTCGGGACAGGGGACCTATAATTCACCCCTCCACTTT.